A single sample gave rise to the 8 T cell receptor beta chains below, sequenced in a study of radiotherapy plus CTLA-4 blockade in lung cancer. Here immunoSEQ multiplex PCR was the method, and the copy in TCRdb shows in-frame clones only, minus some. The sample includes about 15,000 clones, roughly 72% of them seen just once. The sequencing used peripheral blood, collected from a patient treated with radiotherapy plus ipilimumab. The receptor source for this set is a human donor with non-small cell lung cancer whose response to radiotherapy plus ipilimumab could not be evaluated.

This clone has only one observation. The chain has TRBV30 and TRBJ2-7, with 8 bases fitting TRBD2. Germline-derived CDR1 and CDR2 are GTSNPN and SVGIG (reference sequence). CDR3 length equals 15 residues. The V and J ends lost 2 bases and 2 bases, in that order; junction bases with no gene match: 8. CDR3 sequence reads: CAWSPAGGAPYEQYV. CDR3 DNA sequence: TGTGCCTGGAGTCCCGCCGGGGGGGCCCCCTACGAGCAGTACGTC.

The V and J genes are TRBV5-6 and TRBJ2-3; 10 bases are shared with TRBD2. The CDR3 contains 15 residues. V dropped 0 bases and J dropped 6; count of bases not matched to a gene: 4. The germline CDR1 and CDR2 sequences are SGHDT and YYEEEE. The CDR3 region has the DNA TGTGCCAGCAGCTTGGGGTCTAGCGGGGGTGATACGCAGTATTTT. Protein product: CASSLGSSGGDTQYF.

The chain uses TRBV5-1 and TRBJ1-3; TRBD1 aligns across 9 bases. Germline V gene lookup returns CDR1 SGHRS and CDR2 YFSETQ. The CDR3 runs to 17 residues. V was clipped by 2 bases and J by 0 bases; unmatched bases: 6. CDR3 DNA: TGCGCCAGCAGCTTAAAACAGGGGGCCAACTCTGGAAACACCATATATTTT. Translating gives CASSLKQGANSGNTIYF.

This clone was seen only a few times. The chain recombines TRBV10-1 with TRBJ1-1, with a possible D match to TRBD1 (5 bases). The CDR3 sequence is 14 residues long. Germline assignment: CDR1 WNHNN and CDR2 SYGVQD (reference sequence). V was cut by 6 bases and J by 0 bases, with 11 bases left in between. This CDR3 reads CASRGDSLNTEAFF. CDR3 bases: TGCGCCAGCAGGGGTGACAGCTTGAACACTGAAGCTTTCTTT.

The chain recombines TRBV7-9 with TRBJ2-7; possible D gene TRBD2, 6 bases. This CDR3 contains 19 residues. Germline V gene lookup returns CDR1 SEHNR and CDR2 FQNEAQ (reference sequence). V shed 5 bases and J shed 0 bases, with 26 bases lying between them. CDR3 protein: CASSPRQNTLAMSSYEQYF. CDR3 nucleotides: TGTGCCAGCAGCCCAAGACAGAATACCCTAGCGATGAGCTCCTACGAGCAGTACTTC.

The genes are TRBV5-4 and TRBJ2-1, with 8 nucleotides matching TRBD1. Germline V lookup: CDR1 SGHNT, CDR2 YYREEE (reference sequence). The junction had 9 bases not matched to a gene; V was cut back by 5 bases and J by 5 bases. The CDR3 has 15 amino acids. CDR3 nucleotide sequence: TGTGCCAGCAGTACGAGGACAGGGACACACAATGAGCAGTTCTTC. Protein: CASSTRTGTHNEQFF.

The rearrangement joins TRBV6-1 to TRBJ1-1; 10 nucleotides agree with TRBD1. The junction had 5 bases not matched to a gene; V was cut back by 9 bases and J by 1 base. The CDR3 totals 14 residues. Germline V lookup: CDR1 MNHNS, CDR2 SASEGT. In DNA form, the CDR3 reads TGTGCCAGGCCCCGGGACAGGGGGAACACTGAAGCTTTCTTT. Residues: CARPRDRGNTEAFF.

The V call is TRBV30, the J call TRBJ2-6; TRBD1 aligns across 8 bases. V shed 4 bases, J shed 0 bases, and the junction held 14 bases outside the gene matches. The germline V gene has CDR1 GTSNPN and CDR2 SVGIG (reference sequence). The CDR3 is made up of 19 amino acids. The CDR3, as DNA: TGTGCCTGGACCCTCCGGGGGACAGGTCTTATCTCTGGGGCCAACGTCCTGACTTTC. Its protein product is CAWTLRGTGLISGANVLTF.